This T cell receptor (beta chain) originates from a study of early T cells in non-severe SARS-CoV-2 infection. The overall study: Whole-blood bulk RNA, unsorted, was sequenced, and chains were unpaired.

For this clonotype: Its antigen is as yet unknown.

The J segment lost 3 bases and the V segment lost 5 bases, leaving 6 bases of the junction unmatched. There are 15 residues in the CDR3. Germline-derived CDR1 and CDR2 are SGHVS and FQNEAQ. Study results and limitations: A preference for anti-spike CD8 responses marked VDJdb matching, which missed private and CD4 specificities.

The TCR library protocol was used to attach unique molecular identifiers. These identifiers were attached to individual cDNA molecules. In TCRdb, the 5' RACE reads were re-called with MiXCR into one record per CDR3 protein. The sample includes about 110,000 distinct CDR3 sequences, around 10% of them seen just once. This sequence was found in an adult who was a healthcare worker with PCR-confirmed SARS-CoV-2 infection or an uninfected control (not recorded which). The rearrangement links TRBV7-8 to TRBJ2-1, with 8 bases lining up with TRBD2. Sequenced material: whole blood. The CDR3 loop reads CASSPFSGNYNEQFF. CDR3 sequence (DNA): TGTGCCAGCAGCCCCTTTAGCGGGAACTACAATGAGCAGTTCTTC.